This T cell receptor beta chain was found in a study of T cell repertoires in cytomegalovirus infection. Study background: Selection of CMV epitopes for the study included recently identified HLA-C-restricted and well-studied HLA-B-restricted ones.

This clonotype showed up many times. Its antigen remains unidentified. TCRdb processed the reads anew with MiXCR; each CDR3 protein has one entry. The sample lists approximately 910,000 distinct CDR3 sequences, approximately 32% seen once, with around an eighth in the top ten. Findings of the study overall: Identification of carriers of CMV plus the relevant HLA was achieved through cumulative public TCR beta family frequency. CMV-specific HLA-C-restricted TCR beta clonotypes dominated the ex vivo response.

There are 11 residues in the CDR3. Germline CDR1 and CDR2: SEHNR and FQNEAQ (reference sequence). V was pared by 6 bases and J by 8 bases, with 8 bases between. The sample was cultured CD8+ T cells from PBMCs, taken from culture after CMV antigen stimulation. The sequence was obtained from a human donor in good health (CMV status not recorded). Some clones in this sample may be carry-over from other donors' samples. This chain joins TRBV7-9 and TRBJ2-1; no clear D. The CDR3 coding sequence is TGTGCCAGCAGTACTCCCGATGAGCAGTTCTTC. Translation gives CASSTPDEQFF. The full variable domain, in which reference TRBV7-9 and TRBJ2-1 provide the parts outside the CDR3, is DTGVSQNPRHKITKRGQNVTFRCDPISEHNRLYWYRQTLGQGPEFLTYFQNEAQLEKSRLLSDRFSAERPKGSFSTLEIQRTEQGDSAMYLCASSTPDEQFFGPGTRLTVL.